This T cell receptor beta chain came from a study of blood T cell repertoires in COVID-19. Study-wide background: Sample material is recorded as cDNA or gDNA derived from T cells, B-cell-depleted T cells, or PBMCs.

CDR3 size: 17 residues. Germline CDR1 MDHEN, CDR2 SYDVKM. Trimming shortened V by 5 bases and J by 0 bases, and 17 bases separated the two germline ends. Libraries were prepared by immunoSEQ multiplex PCR; TCRdb keeps only in-frame clonotypes and omits some of them. The sample includes about 210,000 clones, over 80% seen only once; the top ten take 10%. The TCR originated in a man aged 18 to 35 with acute COVID-19. Input material: PBMCs or T cells enriched from blood (not recorded which). The chain employs TRBV28 and TRBJ2-1, with D possibly TRBD2 on 5 matching bases. CDR3 DNA sequence: TGTGCCAGCAGTATCACAACCTGGGAGATCTCCTACAATGAGCAGTTCTTC. Its protein is CASSITTWEISYNEQFF.